This TCR beta chain is drawn from a study of T cells expressing NK-cell markers. At the level of the study: All TCR beta repertoires analysed originated from sorted CD3+CD56+NKG2C+, CD3+CD56+NKG2C- and CD3+CD56-NKG2C+ T cells. Study observations and caveats: These clonotypes additionally ranked first within the CD3+CD56-NKG2C+ fraction of a few donors.

CDR1 MDHEN and CDR2 SYDVKM come from the germline V gene. CDR3 length equals 15 residues. Comment on this clonotype: What it recognizes is unknown.

5'RACE template switching with UMIs generated TCR beta cDNA. TCRdb reprocessed the 5' RACE reads; each CDR3 protein has one entry and no DNA is given. This sample lists about 440,000 distinct CDR3 sequences; its ten largest clones have 6% to 9.5%. The chain combines TRBV28 with TRBJ1-6; TCRdb calls TRBD1, which cannot be checked without DNA. The material sequenced was blood T cells: a sorted CD56 or NKG2C T cell subset, CD4+ or CD8+ T cells, or bulk PBMC T cells (not recorded which). This receptor was identified in a woman between 18 and 69 years old in good health. The CDR3 reads CASSFATGGYSPLHF.